Below, 9 T cell receptor beta chains from the same sample are listed, as sequenced in a study of tumor-infiltrating lymphocytes in primary liver carcinoma. The researchers obtained blood RNA from unsorted whole blood and also extracted germline DNA. The input was 450 to 550 ng total RNA; TCR beta cDNA was made from it with a constant-region primer. Libraries covering TCR beta were generated through three nested multiplex PCR rounds (using a slightly modified ARM-PCR). TRBV1-TRBV30 forward primers paired with a C-beta reverse primer were used in the first two PCR rounds, which ran about 11 cycles each. One entry per CDR3 protein results from TCRdb running MiXCR on the multiplex PCR reads. In the table there are 310,000 or so distinct CDR3 sequences, nearly 60% of which are singletons. The sequenced sample consisted of peripheral blood. These TCRs come from a woman in her twenties or thirties with primary liver carcinoma and hepatitis B virus infection.

This chain links TRBV28 with TRBJ2-1; possible D gene TRBD2, 6 bases. V lost 1 base to trimming and J lost 8 bases, with 15 bases between them. Germline CDR1 MDHEN, CDR2 SYDVKM. The CDR3 spans 15 residues. This CDR3 reads CASSLSSGRGDEQFF. The CDR3 region has the DNA TGTGCCAGCAGTTTATCTTCGGGGCGGGGCGATGAGCAGTTCTTC.

This clonotype was counted between two and nine times. The chain carries TRBV6-2 or TRBV6-3 and TRBJ2-3; 7 nucleotides agree with TRBD2. The CDR3 sequence is 16 residues long. V lost 8 bases, J lost 5 bases, and 16 bases stayed unmatched. Germline V CDR1 and CDR2: MNHEY, SVGEGT. The CDR3 DNA follows: TGTGCCAGCTATTCTACCCCCGGGCGCGGGGGAGATACGCAGTATTTT. Its translation: CASYSTPGRGGDTQYF.

This clonotype was counted only a few times. A much larger clone lies a single base off, so this may be a read error. The final CDR3 position lacks the conserved phenylalanine or tryptophan, pointing to a likely read error. The genes are TRBV11-1 and TRBJ2-3; D remains unclear. CDR1 SGHAT and CDR2 FQDESV come from the germline V gene (reference sequence). V lost 3 bases and J 0 bases, leaving 10 bases between the germline ends. This CDR3 is built from 15 residues. DNA for the CDR3: TGTGCCAGCAGCTTTGGAATGGGTAGCACAGATACGCAGTATTCT. The encoded protein is CASSFGMGSTDTQYS.

Regarding this clonotype: One end of the junction varies from germline; a read error may be responsible. The V call is TRBV11-2, the J call TRBJ2-2; a weak D match, TRBD1 (6 bases). CDR1 and CDR2 (germline): SGHAT, FQNNGV. The length of the CDR3 is 19 residues. The CDR3 here is CASSLVGSPQDSNIGELFF. The CDR3 DNA follows: TGTGCCAGCAGCTTAGTTGGGAGTCCCCAGGACAGTAACATCGGGGAGCTGTTTTTT. Full variable domain (rest looked up from reference TRBV11-2 and TRBJ2-2): EAGVAQSPRYKIIEKRQSVAFWCNPISGHATLYWYQQILGQGPKLLIQFQNNGVVDDSQLPKDRFSAERLKGVDSTLKIQPAKLEDSAVYLCASSLVGSPQDSNIGELFFGEGSRLTVL.

Written as DNA, the CDR3 is TGTGCCAGCAGTTTACAGGGGTCCCGAGAGACCCAGTACTTC. Protein product: CASSLQGSRETQYF. This chain links TRBV6-2 or TRBV6-3 with TRBJ2-5, with TRBD1 identical over 7 bases. V shed 4 bases, J shed 4 bases, and the junction held 6 bases outside the gene matches. This CDR3 contains 14 residues. Germline CDR1 MNHEY, CDR2 SVGEGT.

About this clonotype: This may stem from a read error, because a much larger clone lies one nucleotide away. This chain joins TRBV6-5 and TRBJ1-2, with unresolved D. The CDR3 covers 12 residues. The V and J ends lost 2 bases and 8 bases respectively, with 9 bases between them. CDR1 and CDR2 (germline): MNHEY, SVGAGI. The CDR3 region has the DNA TGTGCCAGCAGTTACGCTGGGAAGGGCTACACCTTC. The encoded protein is CASSYAGKGYTF.

The count of this clonotype is one. This sequence may be a read error, since a much larger clone differs from it by one base. The rearrangement uses TRBV12-3 or TRBV12-4 and TRBJ1-3, with D possibly being TRBD1 (5 bases). This CDR3 is 15 amino acids long. Trimming shortened V by 9 bases and J by 3 bases, and 18 bases separated the two germline ends. The CDR3: CASGNRGRGGNTIYF. CDR3 nucleotide sequence: TGTGCCAGTGGGAACCGGGGTAGGGGTGGAAACACCATATATTTT.

CDR3: CASSPRQTMNTEAFF. The DNA for the CDR3 is TGTGCCAGCAGCCCGAGACAGACTATGAACACTGAAGCTTTCTTT. This sequence joins TRBV7-9 and TRBJ1-1; maybe TRBD1 (5 bases). Trimming took off 5 bases at V and 0 bases at J, with 13 bases between the two ends. CDR1 and CDR2 (germline): SEHNR, FQNEAQ (reference sequence). The CDR3 runs 15 residues. Full variable domain (rest looked up from reference TRBV7-9 and TRBJ1-1): DTGVSQNPRHKITKRGQNVTFRCDPISEHNRLYWYRQTLGQGPEFLTYFQNEAQLEKSRLLSDRFSAERPKGSFSTLEIQRTEQGDSAMYLCASSPRQTMNTEAFFGQGTRLTVV.

On this clonotype itself: An end of the junction differs from the germline gene, which may be a read error. The chain is built from TRBV14 and TRBJ2-5; D call uncertain. This CDR3 is 11 amino acids long. Per the germline V gene, CDR1 is SGHDN and CDR2 is FVKESK. In DNA, the CDR3 is TGTACCAGCAACCAAGCGGAGACCCAGTACTTC. Protein: CTSNQAETQYF.